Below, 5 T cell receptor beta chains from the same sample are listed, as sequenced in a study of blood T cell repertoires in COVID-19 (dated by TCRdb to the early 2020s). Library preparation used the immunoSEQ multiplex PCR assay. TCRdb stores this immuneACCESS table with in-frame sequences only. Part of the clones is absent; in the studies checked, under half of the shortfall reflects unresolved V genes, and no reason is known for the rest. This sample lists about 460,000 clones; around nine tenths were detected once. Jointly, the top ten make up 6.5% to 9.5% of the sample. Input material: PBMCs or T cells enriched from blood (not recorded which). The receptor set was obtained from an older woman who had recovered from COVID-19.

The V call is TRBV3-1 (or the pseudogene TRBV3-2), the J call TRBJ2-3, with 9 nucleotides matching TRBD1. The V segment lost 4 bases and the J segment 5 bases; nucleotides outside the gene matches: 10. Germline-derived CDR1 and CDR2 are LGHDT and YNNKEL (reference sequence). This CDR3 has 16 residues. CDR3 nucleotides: TGTGCCAGCAGCCGCTGGACAGGGGAAGGTAGAGATACGCAGTATTTT. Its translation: CASSRWTGEGRDTQYF.

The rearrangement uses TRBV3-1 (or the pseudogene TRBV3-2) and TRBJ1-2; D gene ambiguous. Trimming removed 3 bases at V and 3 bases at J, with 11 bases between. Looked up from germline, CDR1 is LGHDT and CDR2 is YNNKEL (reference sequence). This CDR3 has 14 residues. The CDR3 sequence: CASSQGPPYYGYTF. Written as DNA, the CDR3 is TGTGCCAGCAGCCAGGGCCCCCCCTACTATGGCTACACCTTC.

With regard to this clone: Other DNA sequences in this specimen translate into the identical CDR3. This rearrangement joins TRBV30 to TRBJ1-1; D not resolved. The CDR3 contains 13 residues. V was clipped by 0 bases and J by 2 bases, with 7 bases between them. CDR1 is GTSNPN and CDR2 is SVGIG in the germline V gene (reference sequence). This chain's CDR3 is CAWSVQSNTEAFF. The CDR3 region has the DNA TGTGCCTGGAGTGTACAGTCCAACACTGAAGCTTTCTTT.

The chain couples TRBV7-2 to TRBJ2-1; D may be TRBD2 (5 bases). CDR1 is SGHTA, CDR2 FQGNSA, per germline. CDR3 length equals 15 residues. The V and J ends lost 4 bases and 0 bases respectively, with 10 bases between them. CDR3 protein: CASSSYRDSYNEQFF. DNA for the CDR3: TGTGCCAGCAGCTCATACCGGGACTCCTACAATGAGCAGTTCTTC.

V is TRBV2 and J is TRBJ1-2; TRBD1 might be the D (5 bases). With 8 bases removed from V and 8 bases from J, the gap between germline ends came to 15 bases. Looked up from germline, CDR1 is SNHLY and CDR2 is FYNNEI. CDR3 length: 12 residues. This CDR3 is CASGTSGHGYTF. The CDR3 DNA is TGTGCCAGCGGGACTTCCGGGCACGGCTACACCTTC.